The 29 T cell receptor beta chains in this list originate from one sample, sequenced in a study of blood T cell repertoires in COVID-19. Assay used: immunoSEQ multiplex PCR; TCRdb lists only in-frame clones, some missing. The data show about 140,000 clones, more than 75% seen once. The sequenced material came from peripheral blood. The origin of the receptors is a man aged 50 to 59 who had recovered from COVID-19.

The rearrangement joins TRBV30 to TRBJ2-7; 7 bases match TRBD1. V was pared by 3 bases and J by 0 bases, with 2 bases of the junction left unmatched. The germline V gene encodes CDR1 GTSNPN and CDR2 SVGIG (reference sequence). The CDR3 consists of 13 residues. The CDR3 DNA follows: TGTGCCTGGAGGGGACAGAGCTCCTACGAGCAGTACTTC. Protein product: CAWRGQSSYEQYF.

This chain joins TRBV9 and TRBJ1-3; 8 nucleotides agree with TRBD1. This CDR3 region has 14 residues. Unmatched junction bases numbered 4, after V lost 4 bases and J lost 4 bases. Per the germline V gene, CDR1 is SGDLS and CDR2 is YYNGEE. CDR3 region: CASSLTGAGNTIYF. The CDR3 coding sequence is TGTGCCAGCAGCTTGACAGGGGCAGGAAACACCATATATTTT. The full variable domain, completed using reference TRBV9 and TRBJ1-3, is DSGVTQTPKHLITATGQRVTLRCSPRSGDLSVYWYQQSLDQGLQFLIQYYNGEERAKGNILERFSAQQFPDLHSELNLSSLELGDSALYFCASSLTGAGNTIYFGEGSWLTVV.

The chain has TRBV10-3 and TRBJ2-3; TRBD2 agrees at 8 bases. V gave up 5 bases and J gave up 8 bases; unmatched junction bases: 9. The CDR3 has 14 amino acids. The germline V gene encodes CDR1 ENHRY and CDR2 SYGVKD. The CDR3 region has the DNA TGTGCCATCAGTACCGGGGGGGTTGGTGCTACGCAGTATTTT. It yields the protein CAISTGGVGATQYF.

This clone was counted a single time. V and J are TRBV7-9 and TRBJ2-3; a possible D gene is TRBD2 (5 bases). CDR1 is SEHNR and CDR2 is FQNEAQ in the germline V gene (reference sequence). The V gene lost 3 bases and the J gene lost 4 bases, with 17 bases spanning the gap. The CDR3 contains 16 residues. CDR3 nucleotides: TGTGCCAGCAGCTTCCCCCGGGGAAGGGTCGCAGATACGCAGTATTTT. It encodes CASSFPRGRVADTQYF.

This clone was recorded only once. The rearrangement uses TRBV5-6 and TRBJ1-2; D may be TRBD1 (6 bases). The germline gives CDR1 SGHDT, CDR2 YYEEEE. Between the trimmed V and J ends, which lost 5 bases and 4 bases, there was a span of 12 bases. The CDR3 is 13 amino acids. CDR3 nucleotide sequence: TGTGCCAGCAGTTTACAGGGCTTCTATGGCTACACCTTC. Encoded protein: CASSLQGFYGYTF. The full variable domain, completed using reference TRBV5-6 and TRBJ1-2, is DAGVTQSPTHLIKTRGQQVTLRCSPKSGHDTVSWYQQALGQGPQFIFQYYEEEERQRGNFPDRFSGHQFPNYSSELNVNALLLGDSALYLCASSLQGFYGYTFGSGTRLTVV.

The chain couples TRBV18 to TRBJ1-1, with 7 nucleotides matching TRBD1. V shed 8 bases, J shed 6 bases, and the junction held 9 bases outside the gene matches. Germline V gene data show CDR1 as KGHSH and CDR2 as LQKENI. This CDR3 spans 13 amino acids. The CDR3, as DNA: TGTGCCAGCGCTCCACAGGGGAGGCCTGAAGCTTTCTTT. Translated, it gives CASAPQGRPEAFF.

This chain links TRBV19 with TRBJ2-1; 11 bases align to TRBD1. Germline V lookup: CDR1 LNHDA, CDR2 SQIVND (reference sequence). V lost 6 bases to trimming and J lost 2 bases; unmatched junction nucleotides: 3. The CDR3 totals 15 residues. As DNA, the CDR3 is TGTGCCAGTAGGCCGGGACAGGGGGCCTACAATGAGCAGTTCTTC. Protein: CASRPGQGAYNEQFF.

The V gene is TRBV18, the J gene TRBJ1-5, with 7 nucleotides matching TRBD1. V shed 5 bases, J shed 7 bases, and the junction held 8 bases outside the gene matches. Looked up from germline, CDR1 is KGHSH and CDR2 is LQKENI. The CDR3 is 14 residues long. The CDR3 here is CASSSRQGGQPQHF. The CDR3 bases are TGTGCCAGCTCATCGAGACAGGGCGGGCAGCCCCAGCATTTT.

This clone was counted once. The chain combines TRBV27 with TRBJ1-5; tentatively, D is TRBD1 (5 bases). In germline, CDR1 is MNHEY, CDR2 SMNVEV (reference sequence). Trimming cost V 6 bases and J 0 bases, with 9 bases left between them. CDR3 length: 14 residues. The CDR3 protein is CASRKGDSNQPQHF. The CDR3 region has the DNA TGTGCCAGCAGGAAAGGGGATAGCAATCAGCCCCAGCATTTT.

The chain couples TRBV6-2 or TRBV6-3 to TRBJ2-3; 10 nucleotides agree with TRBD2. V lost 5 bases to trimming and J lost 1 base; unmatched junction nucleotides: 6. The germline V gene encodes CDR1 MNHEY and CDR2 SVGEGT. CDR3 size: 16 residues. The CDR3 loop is CASSDRTSGGTDTQYF. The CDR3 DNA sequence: TGTGCCAGCAGTGATCGGACTAGCGGAGGCACAGATACGCAGTATTTT.

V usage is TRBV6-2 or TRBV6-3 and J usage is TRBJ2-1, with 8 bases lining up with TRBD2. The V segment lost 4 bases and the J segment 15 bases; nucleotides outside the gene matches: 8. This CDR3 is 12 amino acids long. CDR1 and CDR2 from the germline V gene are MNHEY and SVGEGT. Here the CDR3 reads CASSLIAGPGFF. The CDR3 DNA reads TGTGCCAGCAGTTTAATAGCGGGGCCAGGGTTCTTC.

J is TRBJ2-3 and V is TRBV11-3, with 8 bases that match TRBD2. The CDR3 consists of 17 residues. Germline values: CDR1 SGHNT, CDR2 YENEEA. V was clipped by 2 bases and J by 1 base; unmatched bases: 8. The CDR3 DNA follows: TGTGCCAGCAGCTTATCAGCCGGGGGGGGTGGCACAGATACGCAGTATTTT. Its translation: CASSLSAGGGGTDTQYF. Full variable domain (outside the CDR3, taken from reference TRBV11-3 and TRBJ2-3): EAGVVQSPRYKIIEKKQPVAFWCNPISGHNTLYWYLQNLGQGPELLIRYENEEAVDDSQLPKDRFSAERLKGVDSTLKIQPAELGDSAVYLCASSLSAGGGGTDTQYFGPGTRLTVL.

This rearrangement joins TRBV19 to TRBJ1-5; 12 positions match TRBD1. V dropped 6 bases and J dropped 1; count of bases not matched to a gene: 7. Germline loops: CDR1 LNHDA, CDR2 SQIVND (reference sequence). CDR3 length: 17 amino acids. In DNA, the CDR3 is TGTGCCAGTAGGGGACAGGGGGCTCTCGAAAGCAATCAGCCCCAGCATTTT. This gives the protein CASRGQGALESNQPQHF. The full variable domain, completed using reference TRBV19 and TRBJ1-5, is DGGITQSPKYLFRKEGQNVTLSCEQNLNHDAMYWYRQDPGQGLRLIYYSQIVNDFQKGDIAEGYSVSREKKESFPLTVTSAQKNPTAFYLCASRGQGALESNQPQHFGDGTRLSIL.

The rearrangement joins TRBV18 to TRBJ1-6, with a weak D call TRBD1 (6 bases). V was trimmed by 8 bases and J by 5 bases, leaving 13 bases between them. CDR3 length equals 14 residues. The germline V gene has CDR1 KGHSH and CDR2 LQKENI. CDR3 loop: CASPTGQNNSPLHF. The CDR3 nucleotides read TGTGCCAGCCCTACCGGACAGAATAATTCACCCCTCCACTTT.

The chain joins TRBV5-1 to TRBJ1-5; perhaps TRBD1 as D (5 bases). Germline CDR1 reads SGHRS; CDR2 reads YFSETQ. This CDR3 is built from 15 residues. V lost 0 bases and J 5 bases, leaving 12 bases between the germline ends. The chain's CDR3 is CASSLDGASDQPQHF. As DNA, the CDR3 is TGCGCCAGCAGCTTGGATGGGGCTTCGGATCAGCCCCAGCATTTT.

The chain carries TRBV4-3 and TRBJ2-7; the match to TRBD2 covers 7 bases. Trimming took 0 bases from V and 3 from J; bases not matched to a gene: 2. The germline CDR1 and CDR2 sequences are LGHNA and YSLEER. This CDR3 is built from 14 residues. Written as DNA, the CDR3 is TGCGCCAGCAGCCAAGATCCTAGCGGCTACGAGCAGTACTTC. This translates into CASSQDPSGYEQYF.

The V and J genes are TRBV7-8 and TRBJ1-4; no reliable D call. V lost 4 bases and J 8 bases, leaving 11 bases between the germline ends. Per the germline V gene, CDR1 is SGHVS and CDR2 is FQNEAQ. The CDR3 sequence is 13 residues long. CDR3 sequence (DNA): TGTGCCAGCAGCTCCTCGGTCTGGGAAAAACTGTTTTTT. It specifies CASSSSVWEKLFF.

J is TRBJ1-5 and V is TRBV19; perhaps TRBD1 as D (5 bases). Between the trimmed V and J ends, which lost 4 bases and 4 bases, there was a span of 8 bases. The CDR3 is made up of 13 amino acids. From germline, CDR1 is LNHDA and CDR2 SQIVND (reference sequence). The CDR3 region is CASSTPGNQPQHF. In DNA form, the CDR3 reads TGTGCCAGTAGTACCCCAGGGAATCAGCCCCAGCATTTT. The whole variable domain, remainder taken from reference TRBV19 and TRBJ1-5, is DGGITQSPKYLFRKEGQNVTLSCEQNLNHDAMYWYRQDPGQGLRLIYYSQIVNDFQKGDIAEGYSVSREKKESFPLTVTSAQKNPTAFYLCASSTPGNQPQHFGDGTRLSIL.

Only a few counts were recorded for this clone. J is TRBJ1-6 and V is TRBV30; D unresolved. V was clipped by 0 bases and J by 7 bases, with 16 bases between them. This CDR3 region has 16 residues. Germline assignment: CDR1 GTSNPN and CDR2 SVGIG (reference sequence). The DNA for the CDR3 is TGTGCCTGGAGTGTACTGGGCGTCGGTTTCAATTCACCCCTCCACTTT. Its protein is CAWSVLGVGFNSPLHF.

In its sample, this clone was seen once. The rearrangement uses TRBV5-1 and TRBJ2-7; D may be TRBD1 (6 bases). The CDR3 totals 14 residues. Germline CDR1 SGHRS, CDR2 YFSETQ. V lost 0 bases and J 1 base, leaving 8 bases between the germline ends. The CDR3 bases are TGCGCCAGCAGCTTGGCCACAGGGTCCTACGAGCAGTACTTC. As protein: CASSLATGSYEQYF.

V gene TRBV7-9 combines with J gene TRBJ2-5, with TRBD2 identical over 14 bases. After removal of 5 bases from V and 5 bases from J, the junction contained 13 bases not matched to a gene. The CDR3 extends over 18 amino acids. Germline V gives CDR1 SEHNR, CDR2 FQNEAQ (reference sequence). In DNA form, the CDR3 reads TGTGCCAGCAGCAGGACTAGCGGGGGGACAGTACTGGGGGAGACCCAGTACTTC. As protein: CASSRTSGGTVLGETQYF.

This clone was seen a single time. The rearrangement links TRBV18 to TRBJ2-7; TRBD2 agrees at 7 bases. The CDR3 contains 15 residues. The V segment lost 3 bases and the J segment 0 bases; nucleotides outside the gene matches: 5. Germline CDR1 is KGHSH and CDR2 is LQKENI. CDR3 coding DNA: TGTGCCAGCTCACCGGGGGGGATAAGCTCCTACGAGCAGTACTTC. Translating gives CASSPGGISSYEQYF.

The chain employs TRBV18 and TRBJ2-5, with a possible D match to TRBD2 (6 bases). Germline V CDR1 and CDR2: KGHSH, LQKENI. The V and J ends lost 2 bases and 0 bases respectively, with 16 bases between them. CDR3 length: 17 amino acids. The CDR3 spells CASSPEVSRGYQETQYF. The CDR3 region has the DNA TGTGCCAGCTCACCAGAAGTCTCCCGGGGGTACCAAGAGACCCAGTACTTC.

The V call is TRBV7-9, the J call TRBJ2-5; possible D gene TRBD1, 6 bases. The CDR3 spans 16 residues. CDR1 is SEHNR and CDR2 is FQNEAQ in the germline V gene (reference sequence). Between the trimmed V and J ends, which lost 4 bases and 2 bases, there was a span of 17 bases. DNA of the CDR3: TGTGCCAGCAGCTCGCTGGGACGACAGGCTCAAGAGACCCAGTACTTC. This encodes CASSSLGRQAQETQYF.

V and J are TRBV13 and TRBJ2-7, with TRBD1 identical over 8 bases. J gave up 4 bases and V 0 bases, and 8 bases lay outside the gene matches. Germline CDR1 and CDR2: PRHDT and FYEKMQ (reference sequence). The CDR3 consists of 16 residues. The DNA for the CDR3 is TGTGCCAGCAGCTTAGGCAGGTGGACAGGGCAGTACGAGCAGTACTTC. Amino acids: CASSLGRWTGQYEQYF.

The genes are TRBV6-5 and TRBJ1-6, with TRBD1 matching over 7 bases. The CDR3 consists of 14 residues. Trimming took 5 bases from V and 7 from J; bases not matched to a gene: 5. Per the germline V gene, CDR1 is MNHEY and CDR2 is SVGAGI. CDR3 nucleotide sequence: TGTGCCAGCAGTAGTCGGGACAGAAATTCACCCCTCCACTTT. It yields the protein CASSSRDRNSPLHF.

CDR3 in amino acids: CASNAGGPYNEQFF. The DNA of the CDR3 is TGTGCCAGCAACGCGGGGGGGCCCTACAATGAGCAGTTCTTC. The chain recombines TRBV2 with TRBJ2-1; 9 nucleotides line up with TRBD2. The CDR3 runs to 14 residues. V shed 7 bases and J 2 bases; nucleotides not matched to a gene: 3. The germline gives CDR1 SNHLY, CDR2 FYNNEI.

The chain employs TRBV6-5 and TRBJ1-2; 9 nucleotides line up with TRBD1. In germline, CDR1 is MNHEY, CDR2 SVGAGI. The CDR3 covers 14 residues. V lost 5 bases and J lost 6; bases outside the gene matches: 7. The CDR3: CASSRGTGRNGYTF. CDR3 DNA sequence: TGTGCCAGCAGTCGAGGGACAGGGCGTAATGGCTACACCTTC.

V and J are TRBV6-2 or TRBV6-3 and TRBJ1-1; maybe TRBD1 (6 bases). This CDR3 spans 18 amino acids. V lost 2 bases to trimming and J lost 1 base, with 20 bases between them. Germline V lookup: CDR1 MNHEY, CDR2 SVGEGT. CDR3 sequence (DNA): TGTGCCAGCAGTTACGGGGGGTGCGGGGGGGCGCAGAACACTGAAGCTTTCTTT. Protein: CASSYGGCGGAQNTEAFF.